This T cell receptor (beta chain) derives from a study of OX40 agonist ivuxolimab in advanced cancers. Study as a whole: The dose-escalation cohort was approximately 80% male, with a mean age of 60 years, ranging about 20 to 85. Three patients responded partially, comprising one with hepatocellular carcinoma and two with cutaneous melanoma. Study-wide results and limits: Both blood CD4+ and CD8+ T cells showed clonal growth by week 6 at 0.1 to 3.0 mg/kg.

The CDR3 spans 15 residues. Germline CDR1 reads SNHLY; CDR2 reads FYNNEI. V was clipped by 7 bases and J by 8 bases, with 21 bases between them. On this clone: Antigen specificity is unknown.

The assay was immunoSEQ multiplex PCR, and TCRdb's table has in-frame clones only and misses some. The profile covers 40,000 to 50,000 clones, with 82% appearing a single time and more than 1.5% taken by the ten largest. Autoimmune disease history or systemic immunosuppression led to patients being barred. The sequencing used CD4+ or CD8+ T cells sorted from blood, collected in a trial of the OX40 agonist ivuxolimab. The TCR comes from an adult with an advanced solid tumor such as melanoma, head and neck, liver or kidney cancer. The gene calls are TRBV2 and TRBJ1-3; D not resolved. The CDR3 coding sequence is TGTGCCAGCAACTCGGGATCCACAAACCGGGACACCATATATTTT. This translates into CASNSGSTNRDTIYF.